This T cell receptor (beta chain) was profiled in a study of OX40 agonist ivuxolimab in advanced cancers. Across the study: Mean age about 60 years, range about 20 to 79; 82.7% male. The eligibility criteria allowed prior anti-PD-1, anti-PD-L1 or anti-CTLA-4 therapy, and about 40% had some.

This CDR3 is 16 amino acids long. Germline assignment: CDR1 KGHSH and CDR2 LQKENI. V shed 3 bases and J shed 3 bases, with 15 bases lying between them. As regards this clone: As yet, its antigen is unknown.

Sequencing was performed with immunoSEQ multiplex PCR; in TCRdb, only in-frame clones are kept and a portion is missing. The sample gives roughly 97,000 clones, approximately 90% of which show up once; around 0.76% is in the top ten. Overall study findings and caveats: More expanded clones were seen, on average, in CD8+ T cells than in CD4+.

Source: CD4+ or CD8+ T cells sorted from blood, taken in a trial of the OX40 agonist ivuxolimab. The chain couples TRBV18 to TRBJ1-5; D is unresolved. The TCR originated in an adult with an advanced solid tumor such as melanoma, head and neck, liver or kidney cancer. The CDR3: CASSPAGQNLNQPQHF. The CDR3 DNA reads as TGTGCCAGCTCACCCGCCGGGCAGAATCTCAATCAGCCCCAGCATTTT.